This entry lists 21 T cell receptor beta chains sequenced from one sample in a study of Graves' ophthalmopathy and Graves' hyperthyroidism. From RNA, the CDR3 regions of TCR beta chains were amplified and sequenced. The workflow started with a first-round RT-PCR run with HTBI primers and then moved on to a second-round multiplex PCR. TCRdb used MiXCR to reprocess the multiplex PCR reads, holding one entry per CDR3 protein. The sample comprises hundreds of thousands of distinct CDR3 sequences, more than 40% of which are singletons, and more than 3% rests with the top ten. Sequenced input: peripheral blood. These receptors were collected from an adult man with Graves' ophthalmopathy.

The chain links TRBV6-1 to TRBJ2-5; the D gene is possibly TRBD1 (6 bases). The V gene's germline CDR1 is MNHNS and CDR2 SASEGT. V gave up 7 bases and J gave up 4 bases, with 16 bases separating them. CDR3 length: 14 residues. This chain's CDR3 is CASTIQGSRETQYF. The CDR3, as DNA: TGTGCCAGCACTATACAGGGATCTAGAGAGACCCAGTACTTC.

The chain recombines TRBV7-8 with TRBJ1-2, with a possible D match to TRBD1 (5 bases). V lost 11 bases and J lost 0, with 10 bases in between. This CDR3 is 12 amino acids long. CDR1 and CDR2 (germline): SGHVS, FQNEAQ. The CDR3 DNA follows: TGTGCCGGGGGGGGTCCTAACTATGGCTACACCTTC. Amino acid sequence: CAGGGPNYGYTF. The entire variable domain, with the rest obtained from reference TRBV7-8 and TRBJ1-2, is as follows: GAGVSQSPRYKVAKRGQDVALRCDPISGHVSLFWYQQALGQGPEFLTYFQNEAQLDKSGLPSDRFFAERPEGSVSTLKIQRTQQEDSAVYLCAGGGPNYGYTFGSGTRLTVV.

This clonotype appeared many times. The rearrangement uses TRBV12-3 or TRBV12-4 and TRBJ2-7; the D is unclear. The length of the CDR3 is 14 residues. V lost 4 bases, J lost 5 bases, and 15 bases lay in between. DNA of the CDR3: TGTGCCAGCAGTTCTCGAGTCTCGATAGACGAGCAGTACTTC. This encodes CASSSRVSIDEQYF.

The chain is built from TRBV24-1 and TRBJ2-3, with no clear D. CDR3 length equals 12 residues. V was trimmed by 9 bases and J by 3 bases, leaving 9 bases between them. Per germline, CDR1 KGHDR and CDR2 SFDVKD. The CDR3 DNA follows: TGTGCCACCTCGACGCAGACAGATACGCAGTATTTT. This codes for CATSTQTDTQYF.

The chain carries TRBV4-3 and TRBJ1-5; D gene unclear. CDR1 and CDR2 from the germline V gene are LGHNA and YSLEER. This CDR3 has 15 residues. The ends were cut back, 0 bases at V and 0 bases at J, with 6 bases in the middle. The CDR3 protein is CASSQEEYSNQPQHF. In nucleotides, the CDR3 is TGCGCCAGCAGCCAAGAGGAGTATAGCAATCAGCCCCAGCATTTT.

The chain combines TRBV9 with TRBJ1-4; D remains ambiguous. V was shortened by 0 bases and J by 5 bases, with 11 bases between the two germline ends. Germline V gene sequence: CDR1 SGDLS, CDR2 YYNGEE. There are 15 residues in the CDR3. In DNA form, the CDR3 reads TGTGCCAGCAGCGTAGACAGCATAAAGAATGAAAAACTGTTTTTT. This gives the protein CASSVDSIKNEKLFF.

As to this clonotype: This clone may be a read error of a much larger clone one base away. The CDR3 does not end in the conserved phenylalanine or tryptophan, so this is likely a read error. The rearrangement uses TRBV7-3 and TRBJ1-1; no clear D gene. This CDR3 region has 13 residues. V lost 1 base and J lost 4, with 7 bases in between. Germline V gene data show CDR1 as SGHTA and CDR2 as FQGTGA. CDR3 in DNA: TGTGCCAGCAGCTTAAGTCCGGGCACTGAAGCTTTCCTT. Protein: CASSLSPGTEAFL.

The V gene is TRBV7-9, the J gene TRBJ2-2; 9 nucleotides match TRBD2. CDR3 length: 17 amino acids. The germline V gene has CDR1 SEHNR and CDR2 FQNEAQ (reference sequence). Trimming at V came to 3 bases and at J to 7 bases, leaving 12 bases not matched to a gene. CDR3 in DNA: TGTGCCAGCAGCTTGGGTGTGGCGGGAGGGCTCGGCGGGGAGCTGTTTTTT. This sequence encodes CASSLGVAGGLGGELFF.

This clonotype was detected a few times. The V and J genes are TRBV30 and TRBJ2-7; the D call may be TRBD1 or TRBD2 (5 bases each). Germline lookup yields CDR1 GTSNPN and CDR2 SVGIG (reference sequence). The CDR3 has 15 amino acids. Trimming took 5 bases from V and 9 from J, leaving 26 bases between them. The CDR3 region has the DNA TGTGCCTGGCGCAGGGAGATTCTCCCTTCGTCGCCGCAGTACTTC. Its protein product is CAWRREILPSSPQYF.

A single count supports this clonotype. With a much larger clone just one base away, this may be a read error. V gene TRBV6-6 combines with J gene TRBJ1-2; D is uncertain. The CDR3 consists of 13 residues. Per the germline V gene, CDR1 is MNHNY and CDR2 is SVGAGI (reference sequence). Trimming pared 6 bases from V and 12 bases from J, leaving 20 bases between. CDR3 region: CASRTPGSTWDTF. DNA for the CDR3: TGTGCCAGCAGAACACCCGGGTCTACGTGGGACACCTTC.

J is TRBJ1-1 and V is TRBV29-1; 7 nucleotides match TRBD1. CDR1 and CDR2 (germline): SQVTM, ANQGSEA. This CDR3 spans 11 amino acids. V shed 7 bases and J 3 bases; nucleotides not matched to a gene: 2. CDR3 nucleotides: TGCAGCGGGGGGACAGACACTGAAGCTTTCTTT. Its protein product is CSGGTDTEAFF.

This clonotype occurred once. The chain employs TRBV4-3 and TRBJ2-7, with 9 bases fitting TRBD1. Germline-derived CDR1 and CDR2 are LGHNA and YSLEER. V gave up 2 bases and J gave up 6 bases; unmatched junction bases: 11. The CDR3 sequence is 16 residues long. In DNA form, the CDR3 reads TGCGCCAGCAGCCAAACGGGGACAGGGAGTGGGTCCGAGCAGTACTTC. Its protein is CASSQTGTGSGSEQYF.

V and J are TRBV7-9 and TRBJ1-2, with D maybe TRBD1 (5 bases). The CDR3 length is 10 residues. Trimming shortened V by 9 bases and J by 12 bases, and 14 bases separated the two germline ends. Germline V gives CDR1 SEHNR, CDR2 FQNEAQ (reference sequence). The chain's CDR3 is CASRMGPNTF. The DNA of the CDR3 is TGTGCCAGTCGCATGGGGCCGAACACCTTC.

Worth noting for this clonotype: An end of the junction differs from the germline gene, which may be a read error. This chain connects TRBV7-2 to TRBJ1-4, with 9 bases matching TRBD1. Germline CDR1 reads SGHTA; CDR2 reads FQGNSA. The CDR3 covers 18 residues. CDR3 in amino acids: CASSQDGQGSATNEKLFF. CDR3 DNA sequence: TGCGCCAGCAGCCAAGACGGACAGGGGTCGGCAACTAATGAAAAACTGTTTTTT. The whole variable domain, remainder taken from reference TRBV7-2 and TRBJ1-4, is GAGVSQSPSNKVTEKGKDVELRCDPISGHTALYWYRQSLGQGLEFLIYFQGNSAPDKSGLPSDRFSAERTGGSVSTLTIQRTQQEDSAVYLCASSQDGQGSATNEKLFFGSGTQLSVL.

This clonotype was seen many times. The chain combines TRBV5-1 with TRBJ2-5; TRBD1 or TRBD2 may be the D gene (7 bases each). V was clipped by 4 bases and J by 1 base, with 17 bases between them. The germline gives CDR1 SGHRS, CDR2 YFSETQ. The CDR3 has 16 amino acids. CDR3 sequence (DNA): TGCGCCAGCAGCGGGGAGGGCAAGGGGGCCCAAGAGACCCAGTACTTC. This encodes CASSGEGKGAQETQYF.

This clonotype appeared many times. V and J are TRBV24-1 and TRBJ2-2; 13 bases line up with TRBD2. Germline CDR1 reads KGHDR; CDR2 reads SFDVKD. The CDR3 totals 15 residues. Losses at the gene ends were 9 bases for V and 4 bases for J; bases not matched to a gene: 4. The CDR3 DNA reads TGTGCCACCGGGACTAGCGGGACGCGCACCGGGGAGCTGTTTTTT. This gives the protein CATGTSGTRTGELFF.

This clonotype was detected ten times or more. V and J are TRBV10-3 and TRBJ2-7, with D possibly TRBD2 on 6 matching bases. CDR1 is ENHRY, CDR2 SYGVKD, per germline. CDR3 length equals 12 residues. Trimming took off 10 bases at V and 6 bases at J, with 16 bases between the two ends. CDR3 bases: TGTGCCAGCGGGGACCTAACTGCCGAGCAGTACTTC. It codes for CASGDLTAEQYF.

This clonotype was seen ten or more times. The chain employs TRBV7-8 and TRBJ1-5; TRBD1 matches at 7 bases. With 5 bases clipped from V and 3 bases from J, the junction kept 7 bases outside the gene matches. Germline V lookup: CDR1 SGHVS, CDR2 FQNEAQ. CDR3 length equals 15 residues. CDR3 sequence (DNA): TGTGCCAGCAGCCCAAGGGGACAGTTCAATCAGCCCCAGCATTTT. It encodes CASSPRGQFNQPQHF. The full variable domain, in which reference TRBV7-8 and TRBJ1-5 provide the parts outside the CDR3, is GAGVSQSPRYKVAKRGQDVALRCDPISGHVSLFWYQQALGQGPEFLTYFQNEAQLDKSGLPSDRFFAERPEGSVSTLKIQRTQQEDSAVYLCASSPRGQFNQPQHFGDGTRLSIL.

This clonotype was seen more than once but under ten times. J is TRBJ1-2 and V is TRBV12-3 or TRBV12-4, with D unresolved. The CDR3 loop spans 15 amino acids. Between the trimmed V and J ends, which lost 2 bases and 4 bases, there was a span of 14 bases. The CDR3 bases are TGTGCCAGCAGTTTAAGTCCCGCCCGGGGCTATGGCTACACCTTC. Its protein product is CASSLSPARGYGYTF.

On this clonotype itself: A much more abundant neighbour one base away suggests this may be a read error. V and J are TRBV5-5 and TRBJ1-2, with no clear D. Deletions cut 4 bases from V and 4 bases from J, with 11 bases between. The CDR3 consists of 13 residues. CDR1 is SGHKS and CDR2 is YYEKEE in the germline V gene (reference sequence). CDR3 in amino acids: CASSAREGYGYTF. The CDR3 DNA sequence: TGTGCCAGCAGCGCCCGGGAAGGCTATGGCTACACCTTC.

The chain couples TRBV20-1 to TRBJ2-7, with 12 bases identical to TRBD2. CDR1 is DFQATT, CDR2 SNEGSKA, per germline (reference sequence). The CDR3 is 17 residues long. V lost 0 bases, J lost 5 bases, and 11 bases stayed unmatched. In DNA form, the CDR3 reads TGCAGTGCTAGAGATCGGCTAGCGGGAGGGCCAACCCACGAGCAGTACTTC. The encoded protein is CSARDRLAGGPTHEQYF.